This T cell receptor beta chain is drawn from a study of CD8 T cells in Susac syndrome. Findings and caveats of the study: The peak of CD8+ clonal expansion in Susac was seen in TEMRA cells and active patients. It was acknowledged by the study that relatively few individuals were included in its TCR sequencing and HLA analysis.

With random hexamers, reverse transcription was performed on about 0.45 to 1 ug of RNA. It was immunoSEQ multiplex PCR that amplified TCR beta CDR3 across 54 Vbeta and 13 Jbeta. TCRdb reprocessed the immunoSEQ multiplex PCR reads with MiXCR, giving one entry per CDR3 protein. The table lists 120,000 or so distinct CDR3 sequences, around 94% of them singletons. The CDR3 is 15 amino acids. Germline CDR1 LNHDA, CDR2 SQIVND (reference sequence). V was clipped by 3 bases and J by 3 bases, with 14 bases between them. Comment on this clonotype: Its antigen is unidentified.

The chain couples TRBV19 to TRBJ1-1; a weak D match, TRBD1 (6 bases). Source material: CD8+ T cells from PBMCs. The TCR was taken from a human donor with Susac syndrome. The CDR3 region has the DNA TGTGCCAGTAGTATGGGGGGGCTCGGTGACACTGAAGCTTTCTTT. Amino acids: CASSMGGLGDTEAFF.